This T cell receptor beta chain appears in the sequencing data of a study of blood T cells in healthy people across ages (dated by TCRdb to between 2014 and 2017). In the study overall: In model experiments, roughly one uniquely barcoded TCR beta cDNA molecule per two T cells was captured by template switching. The study measured age-related changes in TCR beta repertoire diversity using deep sequencing normalized with unique cDNA molecular identifiers. Donors were grouped into four age groups: young (average 16 years), middle-aged (over 35), aged (around 56) and long-lived (just over 80). To avoid experimental bias, donors of different ages were randomly spread across the sequencing lanes. For two donors (one aged 18 to 30 and one aged 80 or older), the study analyzed two additional independent replicas of 1 million unique cDNA reads from the same blood draw.

On this clonotype: Its binding antigen is unknown. Base-call qualities are not available, and no considerably larger clone is one nucleotide away.

The approximately 41 donors, aged roughly 6 to 95 years, were systemically healthy Caucasian individuals from Russia. Each donor gave 8 to 10 milliliters of peripheral blood, collected into EDTA-treated Vacutainer tubes. PBMCs were isolated by Ficoll-Paque density-gradient centrifugation, with at least 6 million obtained per sample. Trizol reagent was used to extract total RNA from the PBMCs, yielding at least 5.5 micrograms per sample. Naive CD45RAhigh/CD27high T cell percentages were measured by flow cytometry on a PBMC aliquot from every donor. On the study overall, not on this receptor specifically: Observed TCR beta diversity correlated strongly with the percentage of naive T cells measured by flow cytometry. Conclusive comparison of naive and antigen-experienced compartments was prevented by the profiling of bulk unsorted PBMCs. Because donor CMV infection status was unknown, age-related changes in expanded clonotypes were potentially confounded. Compared with the aged group, the long-lived group had more naive CD4+ T cells, fewer expanded clones and increased TCR diversity, suggesting age selection. Estimates of total diversity from one million sequenced T cells were regarded as lower bounds and underestimates. As age increased, observed TCR beta diversity per million T cells dropped in a roughly linear way, and a significant reduction was already evident by age 40.

The CDR3, from cysteine to phenylalanine, totals 18 residues. Just the 54-base CDR3 DNA is kept, in frame starting at base 1. The library relied on 5' RACE. Sequencing was carried out with an Illumina HiSeq 2500. A second PCR of about 7 to 12 cycles was performed with a sample-barcoded 5' primer and a J-beta primer mix. Each TCR beta cDNA molecule received a unique molecular identifier from a template-switch 5' adaptor carrying 12 random nucleotides. Each sample yielded at least 3 million CDR3-containing paired-end reads. All of the RNA was converted into first-strand cDNA using the Mint cDNA synthesis kit, with a TRBC-specific oligonucleotide serving as the primer. Following uracil-DNA glycosylase treatment, all cDNA underwent a first 18-cycle PCR with the universal primers M1SS and BC2_uni_R. In the paper's pipeline: Each sample was normalized by randomly selecting 1 million high-quality reads, each carrying a distinct molecular identifier. Reads sharing molecular identifiers were discarded rather than binned into consensus sequences. MiTCR, run with a Q25 quality threshold and the strictest error-elimination algorithm, handled CDR3 identification, clonotype clustering and error correction. A nonparametric unseen species model using Euler transformation provided a lower-bound estimate of total TCR beta diversity. In-frame beta chains were kept once TCRdb had trimmed the public reads at Q25 with fastp and called clones with MiXCR. Each entry merges the rows of one CDR3 protein and shows their most common DNA and genes. The authors' filters were not applied to this entry. The sample table shows roughly 1,500,000 distinct CDR3 sequences, and 30% to 40% are seen once. Of the sample, 11% falls within the top ten clones.

Rearrangement joined TRBV21-1 to TRBJ2-1; TRBD2, as called in the table, went unchecked against the DNA. TRBV21-1 is an annotated pseudogene. The clonotype comes from a woman in her twenties or thirties in good health. Sequenced material: blood. DNA sequence: TGTGCCAGCAGCAAAGTGAGACTGGGTGGCGGGAGTGATTGTGAGCAGTTCTTC. It specifies CASSKVRLGGGSDCEQFF.